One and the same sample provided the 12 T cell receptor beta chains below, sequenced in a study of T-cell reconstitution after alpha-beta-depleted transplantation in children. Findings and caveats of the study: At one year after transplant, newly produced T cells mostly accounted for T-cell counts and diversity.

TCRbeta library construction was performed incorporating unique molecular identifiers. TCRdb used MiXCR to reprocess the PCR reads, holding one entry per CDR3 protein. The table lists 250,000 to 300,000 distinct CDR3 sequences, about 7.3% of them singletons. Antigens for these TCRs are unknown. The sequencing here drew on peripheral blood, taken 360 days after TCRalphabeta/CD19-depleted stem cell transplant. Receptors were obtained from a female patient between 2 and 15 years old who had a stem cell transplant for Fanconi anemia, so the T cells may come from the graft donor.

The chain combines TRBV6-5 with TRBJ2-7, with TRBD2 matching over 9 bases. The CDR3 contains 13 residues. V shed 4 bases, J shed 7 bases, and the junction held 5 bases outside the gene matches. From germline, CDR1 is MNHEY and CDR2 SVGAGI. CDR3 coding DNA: TGTGCCAGCAGTTTAGCGGGAGCTATAGAGCAGTACTTC. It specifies CASSLAGAIEQYF.

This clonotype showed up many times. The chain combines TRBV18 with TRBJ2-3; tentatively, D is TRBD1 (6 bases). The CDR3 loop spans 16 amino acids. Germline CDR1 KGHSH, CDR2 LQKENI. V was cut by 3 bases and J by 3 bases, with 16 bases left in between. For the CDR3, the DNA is TGTGCCAGCTCACCCCGAAGCTCAGGGGAGACAGATACGCAGTATTTT. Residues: CASSPRSSGETDTQYF.

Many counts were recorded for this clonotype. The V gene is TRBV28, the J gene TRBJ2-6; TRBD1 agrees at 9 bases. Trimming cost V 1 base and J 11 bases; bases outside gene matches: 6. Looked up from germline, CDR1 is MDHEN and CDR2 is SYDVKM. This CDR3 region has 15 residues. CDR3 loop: CASSLSGQGFDVLTF. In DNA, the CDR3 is TGTGCCAGCAGTTTATCAGGACAGGGGTTCGACGTCCTGACTTTC.

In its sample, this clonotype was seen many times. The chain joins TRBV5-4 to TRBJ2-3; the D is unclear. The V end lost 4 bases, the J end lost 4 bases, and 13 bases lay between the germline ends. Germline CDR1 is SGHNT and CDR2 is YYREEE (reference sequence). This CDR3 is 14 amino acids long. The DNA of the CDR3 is TGTGCCAGCAGCATCGGACCCGTAGCAGATACGCAGTATTTT. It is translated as CASSIGPVADTQYF.

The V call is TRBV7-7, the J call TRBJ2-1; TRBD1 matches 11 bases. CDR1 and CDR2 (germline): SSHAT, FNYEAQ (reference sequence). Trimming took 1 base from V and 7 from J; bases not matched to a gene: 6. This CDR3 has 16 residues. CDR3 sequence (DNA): TGTGCCAGCAGCTTAGGTGGGACAGGGGGATTGAATGAGCAGTTCTTC. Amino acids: CASSLGGTGGLNEQFF.

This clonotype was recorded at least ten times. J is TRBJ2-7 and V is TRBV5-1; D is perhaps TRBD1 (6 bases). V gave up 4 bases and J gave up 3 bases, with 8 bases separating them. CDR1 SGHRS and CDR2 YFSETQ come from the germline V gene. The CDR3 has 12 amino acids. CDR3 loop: CASSGRGYEQYF. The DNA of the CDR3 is TGCGCCAGCAGCGGCAGGGGCTACGAGCAGTACTTC.

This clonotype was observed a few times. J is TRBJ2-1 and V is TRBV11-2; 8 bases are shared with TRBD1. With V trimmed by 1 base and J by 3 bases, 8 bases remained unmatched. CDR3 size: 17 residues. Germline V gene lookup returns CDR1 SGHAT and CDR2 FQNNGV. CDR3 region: CASSLALQGANYNEQFF. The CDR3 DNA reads TGTGCCAGCAGCTTAGCTCTTCAGGGGGCTAACTACAATGAGCAGTTCTTC.

The CDR3 is CASRRDGLNYGYTF. CDR3 DNA: TGTGCCAGCAGGAGGGACGGACTTAACTATGGCTACACCTTC. The chain joins TRBV7-9 to TRBJ1-2, with D perhaps TRBD1 (5 bases). Germline V gene lookup returns CDR1 SEHNR and CDR2 FQNEAQ (reference sequence). V was clipped by 6 bases and J by 1 base, with 12 bases between them. The CDR3 extends over 14 amino acids. The full variable domain, in which reference TRBV7-9 and TRBJ1-2 provide the parts outside the CDR3, is DTGVSQNPRHKITKRGQNVTFRCDPISEHNRLYWYRQTLGQGPEFLTYFQNEAQLEKSRLLSDRFSAERPKGSFSTLEIQRTEQGDSAMYLCASRRDGLNYGYTFGSGTRLTVV.

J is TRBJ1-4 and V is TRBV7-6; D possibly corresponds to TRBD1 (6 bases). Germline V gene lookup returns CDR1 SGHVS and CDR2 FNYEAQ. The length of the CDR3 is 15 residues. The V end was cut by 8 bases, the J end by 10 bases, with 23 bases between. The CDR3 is CASGPGGRLSRKLFF. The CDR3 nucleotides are TGTGCCAGCGGCCCCGGGGGCAGACTATCAAGAAAACTGTTTTTT.

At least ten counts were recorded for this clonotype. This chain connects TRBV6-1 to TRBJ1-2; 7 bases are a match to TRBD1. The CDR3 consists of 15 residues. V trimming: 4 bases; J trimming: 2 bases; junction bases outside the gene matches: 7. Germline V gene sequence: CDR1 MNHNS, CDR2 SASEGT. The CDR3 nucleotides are TGTGCCAGCAGTGGCCCGGGACAGTCCAACTATGGCTACACCTTC. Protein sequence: CASSGPGQSNYGYTF.

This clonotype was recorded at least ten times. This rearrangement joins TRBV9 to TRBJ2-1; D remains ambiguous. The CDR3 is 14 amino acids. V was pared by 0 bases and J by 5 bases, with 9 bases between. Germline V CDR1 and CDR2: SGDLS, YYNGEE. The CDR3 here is CASSVGGPNNEQFF. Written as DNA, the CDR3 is TGTGCCAGCAGCGTAGGGGGTCCTAACAATGAGCAGTTCTTC.

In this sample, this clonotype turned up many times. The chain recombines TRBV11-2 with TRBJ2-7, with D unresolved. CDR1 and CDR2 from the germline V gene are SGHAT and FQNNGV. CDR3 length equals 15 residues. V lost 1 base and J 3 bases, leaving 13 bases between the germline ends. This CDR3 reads CASSLGGSAYYEQYF. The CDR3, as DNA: TGTGCCAGCAGCTTAGGTGGGTCGGCATACTACGAGCAGTACTTC.